This T cell receptor beta chain was captured in a study of T cell clonotyping in hematopoietic cell transplantation. The study's findings and limits: Cells were unsorted, so CD4 and CD8 contributions were not separated. Few recipient clonotypes overlapped donors; over 95% were de novo at given depth. After transplant, recipient diversity fell while pathologically expanded clonotypes grew through day 180. Graft donor and pretransplant recipient Inverse Simpson Index values predicted broader posttransplant TCR diversity.

Assay used: immunoSEQ multiplex PCR; TCRdb lists only in-frame clones, some missing. The data hold fewer than 70,000 clones, with roughly 94% observed a single time. This CDR3 is built from 13 residues. The junction had 5 bases not matched to a gene; V was cut back by 5 bases and J by 5 bases. Germline assignment: CDR1 SGHAT and CDR2 FQNNGV. In regard to this clone: The antigen remains undetermined.

This TCR came from a man aged 50 or older in good health. Some clones in this sample may be carry-over from other donors' samples. Sequenced input: peripheral blood mononuclear cells. The chain is built from TRBV11-2 and TRBJ2-7; TRBD1 agrees at 8 bases. The CDR3 sequence: CASSPTGVHEQYF. For the CDR3, the DNA is TGTGCCAGCAGCCCGACAGGGGTCCACGAGCAGTACTTC.